The clone carrying this T cell receptor (beta chain) was observed a few times. The antigen is unknown. No DNA is shown, since the ends of the CDR3 on it are uncertain; the CDR3 is the one TCRdb lists. It was CD45RO-negative cells, positively selected for CCR7, that made up naive CD8 cells, with terminally differentiated effector memory CD45RA+ cells excluded. This specimen belongs to a study of shared clonotypes between healthy human individuals. Whole-study context: A couple of women and three men aged 18 to 49 served as donors.

Study-wide results and limits: Incompleteness in sorted-subset sequencing, despite large depth, was shown by rarefaction. Represented diversity (both genetic and exposure-history) was limited by the small number of donors.

Sequencing used immunoSEQ multiplex PCR; TCRdb keeps in-frame clones, though not all of them. Among about 2 million clones listed, about 95% were seen once. The origin of this receptor is a man aged 18 to 29 in good health. What was sequenced was naive CD8+ T cells sorted from blood.

This CDR3 reads CASSSSTGNTIYF. The chain combines TRBV6-6 with TRBJ1-3. The length of the CDR3 is 13 amino acids, counting both ends. CDR1 MNHNY and CDR2 SVGAGI come from the germline V gene (reference sequence).